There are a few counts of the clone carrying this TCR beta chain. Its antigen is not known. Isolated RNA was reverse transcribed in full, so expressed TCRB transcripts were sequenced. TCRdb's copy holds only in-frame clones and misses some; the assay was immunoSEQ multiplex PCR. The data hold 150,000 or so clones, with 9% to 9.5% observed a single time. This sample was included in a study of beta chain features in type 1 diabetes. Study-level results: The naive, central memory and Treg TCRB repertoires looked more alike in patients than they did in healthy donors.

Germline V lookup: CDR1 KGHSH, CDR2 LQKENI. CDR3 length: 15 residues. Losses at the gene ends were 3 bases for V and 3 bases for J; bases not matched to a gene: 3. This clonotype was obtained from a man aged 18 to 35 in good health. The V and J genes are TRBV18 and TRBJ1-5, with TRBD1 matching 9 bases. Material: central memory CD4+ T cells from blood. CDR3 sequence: CASSPGTGINQPQHF. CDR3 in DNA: TGTGCCAGCTCACCGGGGACAGGGATCAATCAGCCCCAGCATTTT.